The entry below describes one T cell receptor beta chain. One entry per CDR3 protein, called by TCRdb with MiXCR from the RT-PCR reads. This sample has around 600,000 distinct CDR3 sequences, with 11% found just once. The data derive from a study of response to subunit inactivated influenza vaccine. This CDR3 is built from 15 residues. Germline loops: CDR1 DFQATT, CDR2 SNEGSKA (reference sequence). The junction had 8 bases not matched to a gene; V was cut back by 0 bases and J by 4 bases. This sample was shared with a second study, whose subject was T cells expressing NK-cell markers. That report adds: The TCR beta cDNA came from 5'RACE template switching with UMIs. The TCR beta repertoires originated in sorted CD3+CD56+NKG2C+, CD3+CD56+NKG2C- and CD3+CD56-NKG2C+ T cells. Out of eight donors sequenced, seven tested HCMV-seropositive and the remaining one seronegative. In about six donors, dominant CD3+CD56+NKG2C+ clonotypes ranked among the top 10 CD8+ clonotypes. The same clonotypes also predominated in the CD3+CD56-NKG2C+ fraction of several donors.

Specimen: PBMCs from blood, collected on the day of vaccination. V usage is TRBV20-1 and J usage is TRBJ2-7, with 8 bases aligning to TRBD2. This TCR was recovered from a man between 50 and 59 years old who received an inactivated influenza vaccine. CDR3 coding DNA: TGCAGTGCTAGAGATGTGGTCGGGAGGGTATACGAGCAGTACTTC. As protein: CSARDVVGRVYEQYF.